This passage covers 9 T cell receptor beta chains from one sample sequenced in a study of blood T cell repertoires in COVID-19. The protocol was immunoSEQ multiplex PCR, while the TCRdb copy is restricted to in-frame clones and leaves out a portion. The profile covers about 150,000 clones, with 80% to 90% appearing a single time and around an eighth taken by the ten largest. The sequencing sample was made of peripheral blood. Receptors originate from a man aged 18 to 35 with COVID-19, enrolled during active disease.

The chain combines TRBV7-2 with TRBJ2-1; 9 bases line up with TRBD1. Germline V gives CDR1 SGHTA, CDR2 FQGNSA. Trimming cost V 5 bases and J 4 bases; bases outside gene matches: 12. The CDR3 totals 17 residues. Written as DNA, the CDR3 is TGTGCCAGCAGCATAACGGACACAGGGGGCTCTTACAATGAGCAGTTCTTC. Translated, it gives CASSITDTGGSYNEQFF.

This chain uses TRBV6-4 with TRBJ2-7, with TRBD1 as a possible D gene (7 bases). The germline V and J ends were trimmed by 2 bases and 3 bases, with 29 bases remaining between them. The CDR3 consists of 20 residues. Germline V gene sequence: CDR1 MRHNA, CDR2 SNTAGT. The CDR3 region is CASSDGRGLRLVWDIYEQYF. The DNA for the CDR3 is TGTGCCAGCAGTGACGGAAGGGGGCTTCGACTAGTCTGGGATATCTACGAGCAGTACTTC.

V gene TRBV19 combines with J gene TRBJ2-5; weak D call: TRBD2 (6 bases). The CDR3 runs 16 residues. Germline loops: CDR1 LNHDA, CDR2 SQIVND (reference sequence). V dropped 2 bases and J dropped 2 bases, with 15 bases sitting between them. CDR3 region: CASSIIPGLPQETQYF. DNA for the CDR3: TGTGCCAGTAGTATAATCCCCGGACTACCTCAAGAGACCCAGTACTTC.

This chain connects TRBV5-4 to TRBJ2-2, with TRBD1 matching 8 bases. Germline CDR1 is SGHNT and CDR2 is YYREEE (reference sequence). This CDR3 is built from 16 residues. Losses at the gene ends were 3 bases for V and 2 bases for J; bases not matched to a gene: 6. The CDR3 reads CASSSRQGRNTGELFF. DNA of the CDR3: TGTGCCAGCAGCTCCAGACAGGGGCGAAACACCGGGGAGCTGTTTTTT. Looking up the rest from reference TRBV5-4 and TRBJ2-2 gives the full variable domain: ETGVTQSPTHLIKTRGQQVTLRCSSQSGHNTVSWYQQALGQGPQFIFQYYREEENGRGNFPPRFSGLQFPNYSSELNVNALELDDSALYLCASSSRQGRNTGELFFGEGSRLTVL.

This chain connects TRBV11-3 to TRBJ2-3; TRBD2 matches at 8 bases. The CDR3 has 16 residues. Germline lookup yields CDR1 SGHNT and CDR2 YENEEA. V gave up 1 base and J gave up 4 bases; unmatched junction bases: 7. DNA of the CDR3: TGTGCCAGCAGCTTAGGGGAGCGGGAGTCCGCAGATACGCAGTATTTT. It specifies CASSLGERESADTQYF.

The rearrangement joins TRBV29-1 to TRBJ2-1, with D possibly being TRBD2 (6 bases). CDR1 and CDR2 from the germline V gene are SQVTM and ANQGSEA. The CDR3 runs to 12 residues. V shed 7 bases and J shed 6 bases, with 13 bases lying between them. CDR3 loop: CSAVTRSNEQFF. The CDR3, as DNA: TGCAGCGCCGTGACTAGGAGCAATGAGCAGTTCTTC.

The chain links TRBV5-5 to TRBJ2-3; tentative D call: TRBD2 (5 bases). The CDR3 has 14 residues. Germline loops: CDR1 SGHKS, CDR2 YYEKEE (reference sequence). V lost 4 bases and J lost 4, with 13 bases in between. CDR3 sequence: CASSAAGLADTQYF. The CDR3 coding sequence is TGTGCCAGCAGCGCCGCGGGTCTAGCAGATACGCAGTATTTT.

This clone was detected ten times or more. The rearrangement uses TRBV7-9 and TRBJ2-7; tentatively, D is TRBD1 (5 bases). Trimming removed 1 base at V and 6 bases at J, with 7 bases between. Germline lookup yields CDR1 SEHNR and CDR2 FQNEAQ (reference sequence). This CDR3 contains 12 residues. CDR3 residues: CASSLEGVEQYF. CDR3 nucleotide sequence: TGTGCCAGCAGCTTAGAAGGGGTCGAGCAGTACTTC.

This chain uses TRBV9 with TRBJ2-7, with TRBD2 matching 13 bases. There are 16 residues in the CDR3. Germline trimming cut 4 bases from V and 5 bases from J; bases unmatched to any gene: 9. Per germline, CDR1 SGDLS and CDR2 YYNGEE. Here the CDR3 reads CASSPRLAGGSHEQYF. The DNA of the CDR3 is TGTGCCAGCAGCCCACGACTAGCGGGAGGTTCCCACGAGCAGTACTTC.